These T cell receptor beta chains were read from a single sample in a study of cytomegalovirus exposure and HLA in healthy donors. This table comes from immunoSEQ multiplex PCR, and its TCRdb copy is limited to in-frame clones, with some not included. The sample records 200,000 to 300,000 clones, around 85% being singletons. What was sequenced was PBMCs. The source of these receptors is a woman in her thirties in good health and CMV-seropositive. CDR3s include the opening cysteine and the closing phenylalanine or tryptophan. Each record gives: D gene, CDR3 length, J gene, clone size, V gene, CDR3 protein, CDR3 DNA. A D gene is named only where the DNA matches it firmly. Clone size appears in some rows only: once, few, many, or a class for an expanded clone.

D: TRBD1
length: 16
J: TRBJ1-3
size: -
V: TRBV11-3
CDR3: CASSRADRSSGNTIYF
DNA: TGTGCCAGCAGCCGGGCGGACAGGAGCTCTGGAAACACCATATATTTT

D: TRBD1
length: 14
J: TRBJ2-7
size: -
V: TRBV10-3
CDR3: CAISQGQPTYEQYF
DNA: TGTGCCATCAGCCAGGGACAGCCCACCTACGAGCAGTACTTC

D: -
length: 15
J: TRBJ2-1
size: -
V: TRBV15
CDR3: CATSRVPLDQGEQFF
DNA: TGTGCCACCAGCAGAGTCCCCCTAGATCAGGGTGAGCAGTTCTTC

D: -
length: 14
J: TRBJ1-2
size: -
V: TRBV6-6
CDR3: CASSPVAGLLGYTF
DNA: TGTGCCAGCAGCCCCGTCGCGGGGCTCTTAGGCTACACCTTC

D: -
length: 14
J: TRBJ1-2
size: -
V: TRBV29-1
CDR3: CSVAARLYEGGYTF
DNA: TGCAGCGTGGCTGCACGCTTATATGAGGGTGGCTACACCTTC

D: -
length: 11
J: TRBJ1-1
size: -
V: TRBV20-1
CDR3: CSAFGNTEAFF
DNA: TGCAGTGCTTTCGGGAACACTGAAGCTTTCTTT

D: -
length: 13
J: TRBJ2-5
size: -
V: TRBV5-4
CDR3: CASSSEGRETQYF
DNA: TGTGCCAGCAGCTCGGAGGGCCGAGAGACCCAGTACTTC

D: -
length: 12
J: TRBJ1-1
size: -
V: TRBV7-8
CDR3: CASRGGAQEAFF
DNA: TGTGCCAGCCGCGGGGGGGCACAGGAAGCTTTCTTT

D: TRBD1
length: 16
J: TRBJ1-5
size: -
V: TRBV6-1
CDR3: CASSEGTGTSNQPQHF
DNA: TGTGCCAGCAGTGAAGGGACAGGGACTAGCAATCAGCCCCAGCATTTT

D: -
length: 14
J: TRBJ1-1
size: -
V: TRBV7-9
CDR3: CASSALTGYTEAFF
DNA: TGTGCCAGCAGCGCCCTAACAGGATACACTGAAGCTTTCTTT

D: TRBD2
length: 16
J: TRBJ2-1
size: -
V: TRBV29-1
CDR3: CSVESLSGRISNEQFF
DNA: TGCAGCGTTGAGAGCCTTAGCGGGAGAATTAGCAATGAGCAGTTCTTC

D: -
length: 11
J: TRBJ1-1
size: -
V: TRBV27
CDR3: CASSLGQEAFF
DNA: TGTGCCAGCAGTTTAGGACAGGAAGCTTTCTTT

D: TRBD1
length: 14
J: TRBJ1-4
size: few
V: TRBV5-1
CDR3: CASSLGQGSEKLFF
DNA: TGCGCCAGCAGCTTAGGACAGGGATCTGAAAAACTGTTTTTT

D: -
length: 15
J: TRBJ1-4
size: -
V: TRBV5-1
CDR3: CASSLGGLTNEKLFF
DNA: TGCGCCAGCAGCTTGGGGGGGCTTACTAATGAAAAACTGTTTTTT

D: TRBD1
length: 14
J: TRBJ2-1
size: once
V: TRBV9
CDR3: CASSVAGQGYEQFF
DNA: TGTGCCAGCAGCGTAGCGGGACAGGGTTACGAGCAGTTCTTC

D: -
length: 13
J: TRBJ1-2
size: -
V: TRBV11-2
CDR3: CASSHGQSYGYTF
DNA: TGTGCCAGCAGCCACGGACAGAGCTATGGCTACACCTTC

D: -
length: 17
J: TRBJ2-2
size: -
V: TRBV5-1
CDR3: CASSQRTRSANTGELFF
DNA: TGCGCCAGCAGCCAACGTACGAGGAGCGCGAACACCGGGGAGCTGTTTTTT

D: -
length: 15
J: TRBJ2-5
size: -
V: TRBV5-1
CDR3: CASSLADRREETQYF
DNA: TGCGCCAGCAGCTTGGCAGACAGGCGGGAAGAGACCCAGTACTTC

D: -
length: 13
J: TRBJ1-1
size: once
V: TRBV2
CDR3: CASSDGPGQLAFF
DNA: TGTGCCAGCAGTGATGGGCCCGGACAGTTAGCTTTCTTT

D: TRBD2
length: 15
J: TRBJ2-5
size: -
V: TRBV6-5
CDR3: CASSYSSGGRETQYF
DNA: TGTGCCAGCAGTTACTCGAGCGGGGGGCGAGAGACCCAGTACTTC

D: TRBD1
length: 18
J: TRBJ2-2
size: -
V: TRBV9
CDR3: CASSVFGTEKVNTGELFF
DNA: TGTGCCAGCAGCGTCTTTGGGACAGAAAAGGTGAACACCGGGGAGCTGTTTTTT

D: -
length: 16
J: TRBJ2-3
size: -
V: TRBV18
CDR3: CASSPDVYRVADTQYF
DNA: TGTGCCAGCTCACCTGATGTGTACAGGGTCGCAGATACGCAGTATTTT

D: -
length: 14
J: TRBJ2-5
size: -
V: TRBV4-1
CDR3: CASSQVQEQETQYF
DNA: TGCGCCAGCAGCCAAGTCCAGGAACAAGAGACCCAGTACTTC

D: -
length: 18
J: TRBJ2-7
size: -
V: TRBV11-2
CDR3: CASSLASGLSMSSYEQYF
DNA: TGTGCCAGCAGCTTAGCCTCGGGACTTTCAATGAGCTCCTACGAGCAGTACTTC

D: TRBD2
length: 19
J: TRBJ2-5
size: -
V: TRBV4-2
CDR3: CASSQEGGSGRGVKETQYF
DNA: TGTGCCAGCAGCCAAGAAGGCGGTAGCGGGAGGGGAGTGAAGGAGACCCAGTACTTC

D: -
length: 14
J: TRBJ2-2
size: -
V: TRBV6-5
CDR3: CASSYSRIAGELFF
DNA: TGTGCCAGCAGTTACTCGCGGATCGCCGGGGAGCTGTTTTTT

D: TRBD1
length: 14
J: TRBJ2-3
size: -
V: TRBV19
CDR3: CASRDRGSTDTQYF
DNA: TGTGCCAGTCGGGACAGGGGGAGCACAGATACGCAGTATTTT

D: TRBD1
length: 15
J: TRBJ2-7
size: once
V: TRBV7-3
CDR3: CASSLLGQGAGEQYF
DNA: TGTGCCAGCAGCTTATTGGGACAGGGGGCCGGCGAGCAGTACTTC

D: -
length: 12
J: TRBJ2-7
size: -
V: TRBV5-1
CDR3: CASSFGGYEQYF
DNA: TGCGCCAGCAGCTTCGGTGGCTACGAGCAGTACTTC

D: -
length: 14
J: TRBJ2-1
size: -
V: TRBV10-3
CDR3: CAISESILANEQFF
DNA: TGTGCCATCAGTGAGTCGATTTTAGCGAATGAGCAGTTCTTC

D: -
length: 15
J: TRBJ2-7
size: -
V: TRBV30
CDR3: CAWRYDSEGFYEQYF
DNA: TGTGCCTGGAGGTACGACTCCGAGGGATTCTACGAGCAGTACTTC

D: -
length: 14
J: TRBJ2-1
size: -
V: TRBV9
CDR3: CASSLGISVNEQFF
DNA: TGTGCCAGCAGTCTAGGAATCTCAGTAAATGAGCAGTTCTTC

D: TRBD2
length: 13
J: TRBJ2-3
size: -
V: TRBV6-1
CDR3: CASMAGEADTQYF
DNA: TGTGCCAGCATGGCGGGAGAGGCAGATACGCAGTATTTT

D: -
length: 14
J: TRBJ2-5
size: -
V: TRBV7-9
CDR3: CASSPTGSGETQYF
DNA: TGTGCCAGCAGCCCAACAGGCTCCGGCGAGACCCAGTACTTC

D: TRBD1
length: 16
J: TRBJ1-4
size: -
V: TRBV27
CDR3: CASSSLSAGGWEKLFF
DNA: TGTGCCAGCAGTTCTTTGTCGGCAGGGGGATGGGAAAAACTGTTTTTT

D: -
length: 13
J: TRBJ2-7
size: -
V: TRBV18
CDR3: CASTNRTSYEQYF
DNA: TGTGCCAGCACCAACCGGACTTCCTACGAGCAGTACTTC

D: TRBD2
length: 16
J: TRBJ2-1
size: -
V: TRBV27
CDR3: CASSLSVTSGSHEQFF
DNA: TGTGCCAGCAGTTTATCGGTGACTAGCGGGAGCCATGAGCAGTTCTTC

D: -
length: 12
J: TRBJ2-7
size: -
V: TRBV10-2
CDR3: CASSGTLHEQYF
DNA: TGCGCCAGCTCCGGGACACTCCACGAGCAGTACTTC

D: TRBD2
length: 14
J: TRBJ2-7
size: -
V: TRBV2
CDR3: CASKAGAHSYEQYF
DNA: TGTGCCAGCAAGGCGGGAGCGCATTCCTACGAGCAGTACTTC

D: -
length: 14
J: TRBJ2-5
size: -
V: TRBV7-9
CDR3: CASSRPGDGETQYF
DNA: TGTGCCAGCAGCCGACCAGGGGACGGGGAGACCCAGTACTTC

D: -
length: 15
J: TRBJ2-1
size: -
V: TRBV7-6
CDR3: CASSLGGVTYNEQFF
DNA: TGTGCCAGCAGCTTAGGGGGGGTCACCTACAATGAGCAGTTCTTC

D: -
length: 16
J: TRBJ2-7
size: -
V: TRBV25-1
CDR3: CASSEYFGGQTYEQYF
DNA: TGTGCCAGCAGTGAATATTTTGGAGGGCAAACCTACGAGCAGTACTTC

D: TRBD2
length: 16
J: TRBJ2-3
size: -
V: TRBV28
CDR3: CASTYGGTSGTDTQYF
DNA: TGTGCCAGCACCTATGGAGGGACTAGCGGCACAGATACGCAGTATTTT

D: -
length: 13
J: TRBJ2-3
size: -
V: TRBV5-1
CDR3: CASSWSGTDTQYF
DNA: TGCGCCAGCAGCTGGAGTGGCACAGATACGCAGTATTTT

D: TRBD1
length: 14
J: TRBJ2-1
size: -
V: TRBV6-5
CDR3: CASRPGQGLWEQFF
DNA: TGTGCCAGCAGGCCTGGACAGGGCCTCTGGGAGCAGTTCTTC

D: -
length: 18
J: TRBJ1-5
size: -
V: TRBV4-2
CDR3: CASSQDVLAGYSNQPQHF
DNA: TGTGCCAGCAGCCAAGACGTTTTGGCGGGTTATAGCAATCAGCCCCAGCATTTT

D: -
length: 11
J: TRBJ1-5
size: few
V: TRBV10-3
CDR3: CAISDQQPQHF
DNA: TGTGCCATCAGTGACCAGCAGCCCCAGCATTTT